The clone carrying this T cell receptor beta chain has just a few counts. For TCRbeta, the library was prepared with unique molecular identifiers. Each CDR3 protein is one row after TCRdb ran MiXCR on the PCR reads. Among almost 500,000 distinct CDR3 sequences listed, around 12% were seen once. This sample stems from a study of T-cell reconstitution after alpha-beta-depleted transplantation in children. This TCR came from a human donor who donated a stem cell graft to a child with combined immunodeficiency. This material consisted of PBMCs from the stem cell graft donor, taken from the stem cell graft.

The CDR3 protein is CATGTSGGSTDTQYF. DNA of the CDR3: TGTGCCACCGGGACTAGCGGGGGTAGCACAGATACGCAGTATTTT. The chain links TRBV13 to TRBJ2-3; 14 bases fit TRBD2. Trimming removed 10 bases from V and 0 bases from J; junction bases left unmatched: 3. From germline, CDR1 is PRHDT and CDR2 FYEKMQ (reference sequence). This CDR3 is built from 15 residues.